The 23 T cell receptor beta chains in this list originate from one sample, sequenced in a study of CD8 T cells in Susac syndrome. An amount of RNA that ranged from roughly 0.5 to 1 ug was reverse transcribed with random hexamers. Via MiXCR, TCRdb re-called the immunoSEQ multiplex PCR reads, giving one row per CDR3 protein. Found here are more than 150,000 distinct CDR3 sequences, 94% of them singletons; the top ten hold more than 0.2%. The source material was CD8+ T cells from PBMCs. These TCRs come from a human donor with multiple sclerosis.

The chain uses TRBV27 and TRBJ1-2, with D unresolved. From germline, CDR1 is MNHEY and CDR2 SMNVEV (reference sequence). V shed 5 bases and J shed 4 bases, with 17 bases lying between them. The CDR3 is made up of 15 amino acids. CDR3 in DNA: TGTGCCAGCAGTCCTACCGTGGGCGTCGTCTATGGCTACACCTTC. Translating it yields CASSPTVGVVYGYTF.

This chain uses TRBV15 with TRBJ1-1; D remains ambiguous. The V and J ends lost 0 bases and 5 bases respectively, with 7 bases between them. The CDR3 length is 13 residues. The germline V gene encodes CDR1 LNHNV and CDR2 YYDKDF (reference sequence). The DNA for the CDR3 is TGTGCCACCAGCAGAGATAGACGGACTGAAGCTTTCTTT. Its protein product is CATSRDRRTEAFF.

This chain uses TRBV27 with TRBJ1-6; 8 nucleotides line up with TRBD1. Trimming took 4 bases from V and 7 from J; bases not matched to a gene: 3. The CDR3 is 14 amino acids. Germline loops: CDR1 MNHEY, CDR2 SMNVEV (reference sequence). In DNA, the CDR3 is TGTGCCAGCAGTTACAGGGGGGAGAATTCACCCCTCCACTTT. Protein product: CASSYRGENSPLHF.

The CDR3 is CASSPSGGQNYEQYF. The CDR3, as DNA: TGTGCCAGCAGCCCAAGCGGGGGCCAAAACTACGAGCAGTACTTC. The chain links TRBV7-6 to TRBJ2-7; 8 bases match TRBD2. CDR3 length equals 15 residues. Germline V gene data show CDR1 as SGHVS and CDR2 as FNYEAQ. Trimming at V came to 5 bases and at J to 3 bases, leaving 9 bases not matched to a gene.

CDR3 residues: CASSYWGGSSTDTQYF. CDR3 DNA: TGTGCCAGCAGTTACTGGGGGGGATCTAGCACAGATACGCAGTATTTT. V and J are TRBV6-5 and TRBJ2-3; 7 nucleotides match TRBD2. V dropped 1 base and J dropped 0; count of bases not matched to a gene: 4. The germline gives CDR1 MNHEY, CDR2 SVGAGI. The CDR3 has 16 residues.

This chain uses TRBV15 with TRBJ2-1; 12 bases map to TRBD2. The germline V gene has CDR1 LNHNV and CDR2 YYDKDF (reference sequence). This CDR3 has 16 residues. With V trimmed by 3 bases and J by 10 bases, 10 bases remained unmatched. The CDR3 spells CATSRGPGLAGEEQFF. The CDR3 DNA follows: TGTGCCACCAGCAGGGGACCGGGACTAGCGGGCGAAGAGCAGTTCTTC.

This sequence joins TRBV4-3 and TRBJ2-3, with D unresolved. Deletions cut 6 bases from V and 2 bases from J, with 9 bases between. The CDR3 consists of 13 residues. Looked up from germline, CDR1 is LGHNA and CDR2 is YSLEER. The DNA for the CDR3 is TGCGCCAGCAGTCCCACAGTCACAGATACGCAGTATTTT. The encoded protein is CASSPTVTDTQYF.

The rearrangement uses TRBV18 and TRBJ2-3, with 14 positions matching TRBD2. V shed 3 bases and J 4 bases; nucleotides not matched to a gene: 15. Germline lookup yields CDR1 KGHSH and CDR2 LQKENI. CDR3 size: 20 residues. CDR3 nucleotides: TGTGCCAGCTCACCCCGGGGGACTAGCGGGGGCCCTAGCAACCCAGATACGCAGTATTTT. Protein product: CASSPRGTSGGPSNPDTQYF.

The CDR3 is CASSSTGLPLHF. The DNA of the CDR3 is TGTGCCAGCAGCTCGACGGGCCTCCCCCTCCACTTT. The chain has TRBV13 and TRBJ1-6; D call uncertain. With 4 bases removed from V and 13 bases from J, the gap between germline ends came to 11 bases. The CDR3 is made up of 12 amino acids. Germline V gene data show CDR1 as PRHDT and CDR2 as FYEKMQ (reference sequence).

This sequence joins TRBV7-9 and TRBJ2-5, with unresolved D. V lost 2 bases, J lost 5 bases, and 6 bases lay in between. Per germline, CDR1 SEHNR and CDR2 FQNEAQ (reference sequence). The CDR3 has 12 amino acids. Written as DNA, the CDR3 is TGTGCCAGCAGCTTACCCCCCGAGACCCAGTACTTC. Translated: CASSLPPETQYF.

This chain links TRBV29-1 with TRBJ1-2, with a tentative D call TRBD1 (5 bases). The germline V gene has CDR1 SQVTM and CDR2 ANQGSEA. Between the trimmed V and J ends, which lost 5 bases and 4 bases, there was a span of 8 bases. The CDR3 is 11 residues long. CDR3 protein: CSVQGGYGYTF. The CDR3 coding sequence is TGCAGCGTTCAGGGTGGCTATGGCTACACCTTC.

This chain links TRBV4-3 with TRBJ2-5; tentatively, D is TRBD2 (6 bases). The CDR3 length is 17 residues. V was trimmed by 3 bases and J by 2 bases, leaving 19 bases between them. Germline V gene data show CDR1 as LGHNA and CDR2 as YSLEER. The CDR3 nucleotides are TGCGCCAGCAGCCAGGAGAAGAGTATCGGGGGTCAAGAGACCCAGTACTTC. Translation: CASSQEKSIGGQETQYF.

The chain employs TRBV13 and TRBJ2-1, with 8 bases fitting TRBD1. Trimming at V came to 4 bases and at J to 1 base, leaving 6 bases not matched to a gene. CDR3 length: 16 residues. Germline-derived CDR1 and CDR2 are PRHDT and FYEKMQ (reference sequence). The CDR3 coding sequence is TGTGCCAGCAGCTCCCGGGACAGGAGGTCCTACAATGAGCAGTTCTTC. Protein: CASSSRDRRSYNEQFF.

The chain employs TRBV14 and TRBJ2-7; 7 bases are a match to TRBD1. Germline-derived CDR1 and CDR2 are SGHDN and FVKESK. V lost 2 bases to trimming and J lost 3 bases; unmatched junction nucleotides: 7. This CDR3 has 15 amino acids. Here the CDR3 reads CASSQYRGTVYEQYF. The DNA of the CDR3 is TGTGCCAGCAGCCAATATAGGGGGACAGTCTACGAGCAGTACTTC.

The chain joins TRBV12-3 or TRBV12-4 to TRBJ2-5, with 9 bases matching TRBD2. CDR3 length: 14 residues. J was trimmed by 5 bases and V by 3 bases; bases with no gene match: 4. In nucleotides, the CDR3 is TGTGCCAGCAGTTTCGCGGGGGGGCACGAGACCCAGTACTTC. Translating gives CASSFAGGHETQYF.

The chain employs TRBV5-8 and TRBJ1-1; D gene ambiguous. The V and J ends lost 2 bases and 3 bases respectively, with 14 bases between them. In germline, CDR1 is SGHTS, CDR2 YDEGEE. This CDR3 has 15 amino acids. The CDR3 sequence is CASSFYQDLYTEAFF. CDR3 DNA sequence: TGTGCCAGCAGCTTTTACCAGGATCTTTACACTGAAGCTTTCTTT.

J is TRBJ1-5 and V is TRBV27; TRBD1 is a possible D gene (5 bases). With 5 bases removed from V and 4 bases from J, the gap between germline ends came to 18 bases. The CDR3 is 16 residues long. Germline V lookup: CDR1 MNHEY, CDR2 SMNVEV (reference sequence). CDR3 sequence reads: CASSPSSRGSNQPQHF. DNA of the CDR3: TGTGCCAGCAGTCCATCGTCCCGGGGGTCAAATCAGCCCCAGCATTTT.

This chain links TRBV27 with TRBJ1-2; TRBD1 might be the D (5 bases). Germline CDR1 is MNHEY and CDR2 is SMNVEV (reference sequence). The CDR3 has 15 amino acids. V lost 5 bases and J lost 4, with 17 bases in between. As DNA, the CDR3 is TGTGCCAGCAGTACTCGACAGAGAGAAATCTATGGCTACACCTTC. This translates into CASSTRQREIYGYTF.

This clonotype came up once. V gene TRBV13 combines with J gene TRBJ1-4; no firm D call. The CDR3 runs 16 residues. Germline V gene sequence: CDR1 PRHDT, CDR2 FYEKMQ (reference sequence). V was pared by 5 bases and J by 7 bases, with 20 bases between. For the CDR3, the DNA is TGTGCCAGCAGCCGACGGCATAGCGCTAAGGGTGAAAAACTGTTTTTT. Translated: CASSRRHSAKGEKLFF.

J is TRBJ1-1 and V is TRBV13; D not certain. From germline, CDR1 is PRHDT and CDR2 FYEKMQ (reference sequence). CDR3 length: 15 amino acids. Trimming took 5 bases from V and 0 from J, leaving 13 bases between them. The CDR3 DNA reads TGTGCCAGCAGCCCCAAGGCGGAGATGAACACTGAAGCTTTCTTT. Its protein product is CASSPKAEMNTEAFF.

J is TRBJ2-3 and V is TRBV9; the D is unclear. The length of the CDR3 is 17 residues. V lost 0 bases to trimming and J lost 0 bases, with 14 bases between them. Looked up from germline, CDR1 is SGDLS and CDR2 is YYNGEE. DNA of the CDR3: TGTGCCAGCAGCGTAGCCCCCCGCCCAGCGAGCACAGATACGCAGTATTTT. Protein: CASSVAPRPASTDTQYF.

This clonotype was observed a handful of times. The J gene is TRBJ2-2, the V gene TRBV13; unclear D gene. V was cut by 2 bases and J by 1 base, with 5 bases left in between. The CDR3 covers 14 residues. CDR1 PRHDT and CDR2 FYEKMQ come from the germline V gene (reference sequence). CDR3 bases: TGTGCCAGCAGCTTATGGCGGAACACCGGGGAGCTGTTTTTT. Protein sequence: CASSLWRNTGELFF.

The V gene is TRBV20-1, the J gene TRBJ2-1; D perhaps matches TRBD1 (6 bases). CDR1 is DFQATT, CDR2 SNEGSKA, per germline (reference sequence). The CDR3 is 15 amino acids. V was shortened by 1 base and J by 3 bases, with 13 bases between the two germline ends. CDR3: CSARVPGALYNEQFF. CDR3 DNA: TGCAGTGCTAGAGTCCCAGGGGCCCTCTACAATGAGCAGTTCTTC.